The entry below gives a single TCR beta chain sequence along with its context. No antigen is known for it. Clones were read by immunoSEQ multiplex PCR, and TCRdb kept only the in-frame ones, dropping some. This table has under 95,000 clones, roughly 90% appearing once. Deletions cut 7 bases from V and 4 bases from J, with 10 bases between. The CDR3 runs to 12 residues. This record comes from a study of T cell responses to AZD1222 COVID-19 vaccine. The study's findings and limits: There were vaccine-associated CD4 TCRs across spike, dominant at 160-218 and 743-854. Spike-specific TCR breadth rose after two AZD1222 doses, and depth rose as well.

J is TRBJ1-2 and V is TRBV12-3 or TRBV12-4; TRBD1 might be the D (5 bases). The sequence was collected from an adult who received the AZD1222 COVID-19 vaccine. This material consisted of peripheral blood, taken 28 days after the second AZD1222 dose. CDR3 sequence: CASTRGGYGYTF. The CDR3 DNA reads as TGTGCCAGCACCCGTGGGGGCTATGGCTACACCTTC.